This T cell receptor beta chain comes out of a study of blood T cell repertoires in COVID-19. Looking at the study overall: The United States, Italy and Spain were the sources of the acute and convalescent COVID-19 samples.

The CDR3 is 14 amino acids. Germline CDR1 LGHNA, CDR2 YNFKEQ. Trimming removed 4 bases from V and 4 bases from J; junction bases left unmatched: 3. Per the authors' pipeline: Reference gene primer amplification in the assay estimated nucleated cell counts. Libraries were prepared by immunoSEQ multiplex PCR; TCRdb keeps only in-frame clonotypes and omits some of them. That table is the source of V, J and clone size, and D and trimming were worked out from the DNA. The sample carries roughly 160,000 clones, approximately 82% recorded once. At least ten counts were recorded for this clone. This receptor was identified in an older woman who had recovered from COVID-19. The sample was peripheral blood. The chain joins TRBV4-2 to TRBJ1-3; 8 bases are shared with TRBD1. CDR3 region: CASSPRTGGNTIYF. The CDR3 coding sequence is TGTGCCAGCAGCCCCCGGACAGGGGGAAACACCATATATTTT.